One T cell receptor (beta chain) is described in this entry. Assay: immunoSEQ multiplex PCR; the TCRdb copy retains only in-frame clones and omits some. This table holds approximately 69,000 clones, around nine tenths found once. This specimen belongs to a study of T cell changes during pregnancy in multiple sclerosis. Germline V lookup: CDR1 SGHNT, CDR2 YYREEE (reference sequence). The CDR3 runs to 13 residues. V was clipped by 4 bases and J by 4 bases; unmatched bases: 4. The source of this sequence is a female donor in good health, enrolled as a control in a pregnancy study. The sample here was peripheral blood, taken in the second trimester of pregnancy. The genes are TRBV5-4 and TRBJ1-2; TRBD1 matches 7 bases. The DNA for the CDR3 is TGTGCCAGCAGCCCCGGGACAGCCTATGGCTACACCTTC. It encodes CASSPGTAYGYTF.